Listed below are T cell receptor beta chains from one sample, sequenced in a study of T cell responses to AZD1222 COVID-19 vaccine. The data were produced by immunoSEQ multiplex PCR, yet TCRdb's version contains in-frame clones alone and is incomplete. The sample has about 62,000 clones, 65% to 80% seen once. This sample comprised peripheral blood, obtained on day 0 of AZD1222 vaccination. All receptors derive from an adult in good health. Both conserved end residues are part of each CDR3. A D gene is named only where the DNA matches it firmly. The size entry is marked missing in some rows and otherwise reads once, few, many or a size class.

clone size	D gene	J gene	V gene	CDR3 DNA	CDR3 protein
few	.	TRBJ1-4	TRBV28	TGTGCCAGCAGTTGGAATCCCGGAGGTGAAAAACTGTTTTTT	CASSWNPGGEKLFF
.	TRBD2	TRBJ2-1	TRBV7-3	TGTGCCAGCAGCTTAGCGGGGGGGATTAATGAGCAGTTCTTC	CASSLAGGINEQFF
.	.	TRBJ2-7	TRBV27	TGTGCCAGCAGTTTAACTGTCGGGGACGAGCAGTACTTC	CASSLTVGDEQYF
few	.	TRBJ1-1	TRBV10-2	TGCGCCAGCATTAAGGCCAGGGACACTGAAGCTTTCTTT	CASIKARDTEAFF
.	TRBD2	TRBJ2-3	TRBV28	TGTGCCAGCAGTTTGGAAATACTAGCGGGGGCCCCCCAGGATACGCAGTATTTT	CASSLEILAGAPQDTQYF
.	.	TRBJ1-3	TRBV7-9	TGTGCCAGCAGCAATTATGCTAGCTCTGGAAACACCATATATTTT	CASSNYASSGNTIYF
.	.	TRBJ1-2	TRBV7-2	TGTGCCAGCAGCTTAGGGGGGTGGATCTATGGCTACACCTTC	CASSLGGWIYGYTF
.	TRBD1	TRBJ1-1	TRBV7-9	TGTGCCAGCAGCTTAGGGGACAGGCTGGCCACTGAAGCTTTCTTT	CASSLGDRLATEAFF
.	TRBD1	TRBJ1-2	TRBV5-5	TGTGCCAGCAGCCCCTGGACAGGGCGGCCGGACTATGGCTACACCTTC	CASSPWTGRPDYGYTF
.	.	TRBJ1-2	TRBV6-5	TGTGCCAGCAGTTACGCACCCAGTAGTGGCTACACCTTC	CASSYAPSSGYTF
.	.	TRBJ1-4	TRBV2	TGTGCCAGCAGTGAAACAGGTCCGGCGGGTGAAAAACTGTTTTTT	CASSETGPAGEKLFF
.	.	TRBJ1-1	TRBV2	TGTGCCAGCAGTGCGGAGGTTGGGGGGACTGAAGCTTTCTTT	CASSAEVGGTEAFF
.	TRBD1	TRBJ1-5	TRBV6-5	TGTGCCAGCGTGGACAGGGCTCATCAGCCCCAGCATTTT	CASVDRAHQPQHF
.	.	TRBJ2-1	TRBV12-3/TRBV12-4	TGTGCCAGCAGTCGGGGGCTGGGCGAGCAGTTCTTC	CASSRGLGEQFF
few	TRBD2	TRBJ2-1	TRBV7-3	TGTGCCAGCAGCTCGGGACTAGCCAGGAATGAGCAGTTCTTC	CASSSGLARNEQFF
.	.	TRBJ2-2	TRBV5-8	TGTGCCAGCAGCCTGGGCCTTGGGGCCACCGGGGAGCTGTTTTTT	CASSLGLGATGELFF
.	.	TRBJ1-3	TRBV28	TGTGCCAGCAGGTGGGGGGCCTCTGGAAACACCATATATTTT	CASRWGASGNTIYF
.	.	TRBJ1-6	TRBV7-2	TGTGCCAGCAGCTTAGAGAACAGGCCGAATTCACCCCTCCACTTT	CASSLENRPNSPLHF
.	TRBD1	TRBJ2-5	TRBV5-4	TGTGCCAGCAGCTTGGATGGGACAGGGACCGAGACCCAGTACTTC	CASSLDGTGTETQYF
.	.	TRBJ2-3	TRBV5-1	TGCGCCAGCGAGGGCGGGGTGGGGGCAGGTGATACGCAGTATTTT	CASEGGVGAGDTQYF
.	.	TRBJ1-5	TRBV4-3	TGCGCCAGCAGCCAAGATCCGGGGATTCAGCCCCAGCATTTT	CASSQDPGIQPQHF
.	.	TRBJ1-2	TRBV3-1/TRBV3-2	TGTGCCAGCAGCCTCCGGGAGCGGGGAACGGACTATGGCTACACCTTC	CASSLRERGTDYGYTF
few	TRBD2	TRBJ2-1	TRBV6-2/TRBV6-3	TGTGCCAGCAGTCTGGGGACTAGCGGGCTGGTTGGGCAGTTCTTC	CASSLGTSGLVGQFF
.	TRBD1	TRBJ1-5	TRBV2	TGTGCCAGCAGTTCCGGAGCGCAGGGGGCGCCGAGTCAGCCCCAGCATTTT	CASSSGAQGAPSQPQHF
.	.	TRBJ2-5	TRBV5-6	TGTGCCAGCCTTCTTTTGGGGTTCCAAGAGACCCAGTACTTC	CASLLLGFQETQYF
.	.	TRBJ1-2	TRBV5-6	TGTGCCAGCAGCTTGGAGTCTTCCTATGGCTACACCTTC	CASSLESSYGYTF
.	.	TRBJ1-1	TRBV24-1	TGTGCCACCAGTGATCCCGCCGGACCGGGTGGGAGTGAAGCTTTCTTT	CATSDPAGPGGSEAFF
.	.	TRBJ1-1	TRBV19	TGTGCCAGTAGTATAGCCGTGGGCACTGAAGCTTTCTTT	CASSIAVGTEAFF
.	TRBD2	TRBJ2-5	TRBV29-1	TGCAGCGTTGAAGATTGGGGACTAGCGGGCCATATGACCCAGTACTTC	CSVEDWGLAGHMTQYF
.	TRBD1	TRBJ1-5	TRBV28	TGTGCCAGCAGTCGGGACAGGGGGAGCCAGCCCCAGCATTTT	CASSRDRGSQPQHF
once	TRBD1	TRBJ2-3	TRBV7-8	TGTGCCAGCAGCCCAGGACAGGGCCTATACACAGATACGCAGTATTTT	CASSPGQGLYTDTQYF
few	.	TRBJ1-1	TRBV7-6	TGTGCCAGCAGCTTAGGTTCCCGAGGGTGGGGAGCTTTCTTT	CASSLGSRGWGAFF
.	.	TRBJ2-7	TRBV4-3	TGCGCCAGCAGCCAAGATAAGGGGACTTTCTACGAGCAGTACTTC	CASSQDKGTFYEQYF
.	.	TRBJ2-7	TRBV7-9	TGTGCCAGCAGCACGCGCATCTACGAGCAGTACTTC	CASSTRIYEQYF
.	.	TRBJ1-1	TRBV18	TGTGCCAGCTCACACGGGACCAACACTGAAGCTTTCTTT	CASSHGTNTEAFF
.	TRBD1	TRBJ1-1	TRBV7-9	TGTGCCAGCAGCTTTGGACAGGTAAACACTGAAGCTTTCTTT	CASSFGQVNTEAFF
.	TRBD1	TRBJ2-4	TRBV19	TGTGCCAGTAACGGACAGGGGGCCATAAACATTCAGTACTTC	CASNGQGAINIQYF